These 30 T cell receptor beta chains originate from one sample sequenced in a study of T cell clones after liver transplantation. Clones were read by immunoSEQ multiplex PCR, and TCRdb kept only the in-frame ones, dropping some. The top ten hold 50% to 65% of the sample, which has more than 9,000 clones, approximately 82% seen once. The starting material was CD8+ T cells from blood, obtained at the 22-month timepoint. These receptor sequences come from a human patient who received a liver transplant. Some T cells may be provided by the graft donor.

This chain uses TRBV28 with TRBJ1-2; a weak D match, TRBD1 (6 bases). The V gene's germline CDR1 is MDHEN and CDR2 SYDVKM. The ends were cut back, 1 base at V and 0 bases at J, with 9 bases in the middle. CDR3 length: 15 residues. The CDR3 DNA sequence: TGTGCCAGCAGTTTATCCCGGGGGCCTAACTATGGCTACACCTTC. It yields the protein CASSLSRGPNYGYTF.

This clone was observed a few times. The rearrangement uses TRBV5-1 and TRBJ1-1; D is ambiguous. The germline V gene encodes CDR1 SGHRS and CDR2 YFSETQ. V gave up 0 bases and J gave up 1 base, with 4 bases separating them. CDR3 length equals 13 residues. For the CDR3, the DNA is TGCGCCAGCAGCTTGGAGGGGAACACTGAAGCTTTCTTT. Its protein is CASSLEGNTEAFF.

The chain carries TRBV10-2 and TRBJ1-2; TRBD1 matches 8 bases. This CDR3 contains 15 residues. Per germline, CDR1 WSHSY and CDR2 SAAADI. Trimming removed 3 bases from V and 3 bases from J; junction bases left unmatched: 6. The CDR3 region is CASSDKVGQDYGYTF. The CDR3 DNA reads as TGCGCCAGCAGTGATAAGGTGGGACAGGACTATGGCTACACCTTC.

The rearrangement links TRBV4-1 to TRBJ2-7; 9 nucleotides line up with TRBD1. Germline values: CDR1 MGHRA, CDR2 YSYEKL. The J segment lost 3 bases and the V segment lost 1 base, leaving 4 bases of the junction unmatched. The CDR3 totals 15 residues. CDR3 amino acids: CASSQGPGQGYEQYF. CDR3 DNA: TGCGCCAGCAGCCAAGGCCCGGGACAGGGCTACGAGCAGTACTTC.

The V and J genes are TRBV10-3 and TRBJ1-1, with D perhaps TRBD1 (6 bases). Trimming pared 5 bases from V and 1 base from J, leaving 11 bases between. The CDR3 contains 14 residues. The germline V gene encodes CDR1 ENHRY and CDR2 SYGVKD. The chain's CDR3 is CAISPTGQNTEAFF. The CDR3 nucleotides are TGTGCCATCAGTCCGACGGGACAGAACACTGAAGCTTTCTTT.

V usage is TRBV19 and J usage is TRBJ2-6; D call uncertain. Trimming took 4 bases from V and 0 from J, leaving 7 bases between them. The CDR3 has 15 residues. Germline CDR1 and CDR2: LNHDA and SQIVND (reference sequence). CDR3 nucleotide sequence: TGTGCCAGTAGTAGAGAAGACTCTGGGGCCAACGTCCTGACTTTC. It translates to CASSREDSGANVLTF.

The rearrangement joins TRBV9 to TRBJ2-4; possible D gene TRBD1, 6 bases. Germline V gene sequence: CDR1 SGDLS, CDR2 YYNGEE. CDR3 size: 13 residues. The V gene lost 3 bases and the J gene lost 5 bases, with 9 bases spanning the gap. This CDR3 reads CASSGTDENIQYF. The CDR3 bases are TGTGCCAGCAGCGGGACAGATGAAAACATTCAGTACTTC.

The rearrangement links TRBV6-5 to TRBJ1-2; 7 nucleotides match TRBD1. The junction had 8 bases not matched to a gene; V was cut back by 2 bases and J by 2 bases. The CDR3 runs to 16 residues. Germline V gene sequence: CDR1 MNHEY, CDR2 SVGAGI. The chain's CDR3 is CASSYNQGGTNYGYTF. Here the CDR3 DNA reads TGTGCCAGCAGTTACAACCAGGGGGGTACGAACTATGGCTACACCTTC.

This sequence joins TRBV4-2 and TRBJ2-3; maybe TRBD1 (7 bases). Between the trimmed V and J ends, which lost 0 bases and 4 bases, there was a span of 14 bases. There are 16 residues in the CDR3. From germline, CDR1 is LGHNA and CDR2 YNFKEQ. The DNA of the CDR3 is TGTGCCAGCAGCCAAGAATCAGGAGGGGGCGCAGATACGCAGTATTTT. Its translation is CASSQESGGGADTQYF.

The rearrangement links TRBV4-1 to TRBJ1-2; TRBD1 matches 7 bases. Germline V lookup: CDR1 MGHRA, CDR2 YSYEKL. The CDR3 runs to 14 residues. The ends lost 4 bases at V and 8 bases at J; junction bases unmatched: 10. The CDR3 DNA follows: TGCGCCAGCAGCCCCCCGGGACAGCGGCAAGGCTACACCTTC. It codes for CASSPPGQRQGYTF.

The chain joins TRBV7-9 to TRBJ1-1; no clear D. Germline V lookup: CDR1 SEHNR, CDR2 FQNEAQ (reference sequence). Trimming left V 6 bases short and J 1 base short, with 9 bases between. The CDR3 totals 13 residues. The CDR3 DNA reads TGTGCCAGCAGGCGGTTGGAGAACACTGAAGCTTTCTTT. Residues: CASRRLENTEAFF.

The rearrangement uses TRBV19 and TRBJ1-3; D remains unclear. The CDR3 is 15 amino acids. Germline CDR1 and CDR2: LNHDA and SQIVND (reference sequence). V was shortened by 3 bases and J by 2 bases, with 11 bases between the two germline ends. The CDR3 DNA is TGTGCCAGTAGTATGGTAGACATCGCTGGAAACACCATATATTTT. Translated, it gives CASSMVDIAGNTIYF.

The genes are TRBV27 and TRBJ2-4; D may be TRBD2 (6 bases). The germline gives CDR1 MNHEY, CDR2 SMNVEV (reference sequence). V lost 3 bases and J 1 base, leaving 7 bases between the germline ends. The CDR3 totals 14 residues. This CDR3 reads CASSFGGAKNIQYF. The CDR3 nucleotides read TGTGCCAGCAGTTTTGGGGGGGCCAAAAACATTCAGTACTTC.

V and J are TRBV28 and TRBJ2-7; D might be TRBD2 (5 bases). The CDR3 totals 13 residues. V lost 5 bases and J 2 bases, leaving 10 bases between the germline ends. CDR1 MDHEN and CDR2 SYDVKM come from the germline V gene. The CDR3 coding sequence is TGTGCCAGCAGTGAGGGTGGGGCCTACGAGCAGTACTTC. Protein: CASSEGGAYEQYF.

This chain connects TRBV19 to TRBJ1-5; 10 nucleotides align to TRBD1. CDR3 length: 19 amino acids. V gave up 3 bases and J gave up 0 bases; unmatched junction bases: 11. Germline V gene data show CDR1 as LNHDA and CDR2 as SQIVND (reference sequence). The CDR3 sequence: CASSILLGQGPYSNQPQHF. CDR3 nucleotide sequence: TGTGCCAGTAGTATCTTACTGGGACAGGGGCCTTATAGCAATCAGCCCCAGCATTTT.

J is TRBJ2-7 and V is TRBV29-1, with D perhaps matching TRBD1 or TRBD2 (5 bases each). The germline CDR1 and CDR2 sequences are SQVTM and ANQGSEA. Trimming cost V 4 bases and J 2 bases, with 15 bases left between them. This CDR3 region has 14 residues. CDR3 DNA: TGCAGCGTTGTTGGTGTGGGGGAAACCTACGAGCAGTACTTC. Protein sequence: CSVVGVGETYEQYF.

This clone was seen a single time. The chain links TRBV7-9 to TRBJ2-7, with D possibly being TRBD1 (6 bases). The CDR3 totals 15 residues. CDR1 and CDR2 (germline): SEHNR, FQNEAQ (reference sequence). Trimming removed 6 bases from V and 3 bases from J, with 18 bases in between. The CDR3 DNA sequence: TGTGCCAGCAGTTTAACCGGGACAAACCTCTACGAGCAGTACTTC. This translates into CASSLTGTNLYEQYF.

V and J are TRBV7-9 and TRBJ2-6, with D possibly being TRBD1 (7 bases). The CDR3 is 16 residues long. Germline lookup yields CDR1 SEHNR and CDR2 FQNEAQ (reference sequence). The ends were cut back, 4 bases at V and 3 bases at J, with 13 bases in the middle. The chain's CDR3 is CASSSRQGGGANVLTF. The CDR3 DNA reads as TGTGCCAGCAGCTCCCGACAGGGAGGTGGGGCCAACGTCCTGACTTTC.

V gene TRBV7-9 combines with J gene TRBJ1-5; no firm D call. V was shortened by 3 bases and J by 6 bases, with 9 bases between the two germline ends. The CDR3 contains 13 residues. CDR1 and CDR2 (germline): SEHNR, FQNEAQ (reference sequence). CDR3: CASSFESGQPQHF. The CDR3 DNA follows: TGTGCCAGCAGCTTCGAGAGCGGTCAGCCCCAGCATTTT.

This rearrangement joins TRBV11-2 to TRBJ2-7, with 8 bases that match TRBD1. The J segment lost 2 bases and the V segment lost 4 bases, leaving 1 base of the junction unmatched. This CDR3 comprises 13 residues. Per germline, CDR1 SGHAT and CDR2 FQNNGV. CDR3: CASSWGQAYEQYF. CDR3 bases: TGTGCCAGCAGCTGGGGACAGGCCTACGAGCAGTACTTC.

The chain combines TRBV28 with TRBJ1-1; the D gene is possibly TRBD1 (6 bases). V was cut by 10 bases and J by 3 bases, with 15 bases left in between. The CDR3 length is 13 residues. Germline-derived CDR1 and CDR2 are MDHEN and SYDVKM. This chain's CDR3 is CAIHVQGDTEAFF. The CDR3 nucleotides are TGTGCCATCCACGTACAGGGCGACACTGAAGCTTTCTTT.

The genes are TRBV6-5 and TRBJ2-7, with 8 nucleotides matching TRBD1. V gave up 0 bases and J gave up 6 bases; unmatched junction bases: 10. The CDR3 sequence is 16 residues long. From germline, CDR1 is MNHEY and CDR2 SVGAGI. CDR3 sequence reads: CASSYSFVDRVPEQYF. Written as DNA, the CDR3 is TGTGCCAGCAGTTACTCATTTGTGGACAGGGTCCCCGAGCAGTACTTC.

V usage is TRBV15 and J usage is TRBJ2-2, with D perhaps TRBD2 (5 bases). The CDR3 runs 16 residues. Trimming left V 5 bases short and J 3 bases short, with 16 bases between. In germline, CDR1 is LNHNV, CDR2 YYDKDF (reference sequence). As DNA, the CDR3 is TGTGCCACCAGCCCCCGCGGCCTAGCTCACACCGGGGAGCTGTTTTTT. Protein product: CATSPRGLAHTGELFF. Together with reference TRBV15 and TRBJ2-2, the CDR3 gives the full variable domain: DAMVIQNPRYQVTQFGKPVTLSCSQTLNHNVMYWYQQKSSQAPKLLFHYYDKDFNNEADTPDNFQSRRPNTSFCFLDIRSPGLGDTAMYLCATSPRGLAHTGELFFGEGSRLTVL.

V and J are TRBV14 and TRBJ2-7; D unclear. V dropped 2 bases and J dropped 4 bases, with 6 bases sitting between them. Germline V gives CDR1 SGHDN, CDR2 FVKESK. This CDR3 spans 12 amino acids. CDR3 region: CASSQSGYEQYF. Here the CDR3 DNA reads TGTGCCAGCAGCCAATCTGGGTACGAGCAGTACTTC.

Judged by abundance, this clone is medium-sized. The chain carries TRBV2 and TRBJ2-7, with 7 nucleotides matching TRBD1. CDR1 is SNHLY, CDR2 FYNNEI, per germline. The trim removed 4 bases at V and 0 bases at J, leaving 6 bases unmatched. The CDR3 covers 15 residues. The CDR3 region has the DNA TGTGCCAGCAGTGGGACAGGATTATACTCCTACGAGCAGTACTTC. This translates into CASSGTGLYSYEQYF.

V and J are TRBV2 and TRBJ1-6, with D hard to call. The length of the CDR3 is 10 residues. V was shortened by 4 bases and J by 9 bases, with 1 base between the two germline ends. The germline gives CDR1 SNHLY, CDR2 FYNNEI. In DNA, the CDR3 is TGTGCCAGCAGTGTTTCACCCCTCCACTTT. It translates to CASSVSPLHF.

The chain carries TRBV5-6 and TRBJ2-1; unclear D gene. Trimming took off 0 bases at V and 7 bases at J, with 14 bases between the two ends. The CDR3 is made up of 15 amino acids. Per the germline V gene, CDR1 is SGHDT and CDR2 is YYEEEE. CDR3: CASSLAQAFRNEQFF. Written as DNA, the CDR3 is TGTGCCAGCAGCTTGGCCCAAGCGTTCAGGAATGAGCAGTTCTTC.

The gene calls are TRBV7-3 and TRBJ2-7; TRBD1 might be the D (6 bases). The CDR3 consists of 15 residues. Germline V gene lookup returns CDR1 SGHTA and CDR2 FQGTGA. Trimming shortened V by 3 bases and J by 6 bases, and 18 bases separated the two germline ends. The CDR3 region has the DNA TGTGCCAGCAGCTTTTCTCCTGACAGGCCGGTCGAGCAGTACTTC. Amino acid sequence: CASSFSPDRPVEQYF.

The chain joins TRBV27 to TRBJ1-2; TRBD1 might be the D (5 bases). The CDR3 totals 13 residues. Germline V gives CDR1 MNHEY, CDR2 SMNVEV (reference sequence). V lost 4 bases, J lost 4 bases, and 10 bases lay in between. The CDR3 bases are TGTGCCAGCAGTTATGGGGCAAGCTATGGCTACACCTTC. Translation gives CASSYGASYGYTF.

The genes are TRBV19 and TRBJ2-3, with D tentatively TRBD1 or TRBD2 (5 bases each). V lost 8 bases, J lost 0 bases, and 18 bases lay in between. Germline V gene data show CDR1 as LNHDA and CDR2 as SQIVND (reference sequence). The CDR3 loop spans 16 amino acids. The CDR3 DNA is TGTGCCAGTTTTGCGCCGGGACGGACTAGCACAGATACGCAGTATTTT. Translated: CASFAPGRTSTDTQYF.